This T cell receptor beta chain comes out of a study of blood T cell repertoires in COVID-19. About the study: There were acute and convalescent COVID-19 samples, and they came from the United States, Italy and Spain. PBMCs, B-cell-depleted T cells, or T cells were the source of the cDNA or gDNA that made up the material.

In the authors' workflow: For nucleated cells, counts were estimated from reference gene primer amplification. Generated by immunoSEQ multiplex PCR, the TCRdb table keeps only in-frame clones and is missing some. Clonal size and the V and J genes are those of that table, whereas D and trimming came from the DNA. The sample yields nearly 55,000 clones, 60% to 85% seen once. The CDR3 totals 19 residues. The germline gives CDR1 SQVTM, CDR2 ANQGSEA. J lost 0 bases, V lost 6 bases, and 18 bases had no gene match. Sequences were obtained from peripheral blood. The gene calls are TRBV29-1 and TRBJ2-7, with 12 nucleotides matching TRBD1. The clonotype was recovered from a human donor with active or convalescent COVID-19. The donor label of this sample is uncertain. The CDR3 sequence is CSVTGPPGQGAGNSYEQYF. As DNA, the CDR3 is TGCAGCGTCACGGGTCCGCCGGGACAGGGGGCGGGAAACTCCTACGAGCAGTACTTC.